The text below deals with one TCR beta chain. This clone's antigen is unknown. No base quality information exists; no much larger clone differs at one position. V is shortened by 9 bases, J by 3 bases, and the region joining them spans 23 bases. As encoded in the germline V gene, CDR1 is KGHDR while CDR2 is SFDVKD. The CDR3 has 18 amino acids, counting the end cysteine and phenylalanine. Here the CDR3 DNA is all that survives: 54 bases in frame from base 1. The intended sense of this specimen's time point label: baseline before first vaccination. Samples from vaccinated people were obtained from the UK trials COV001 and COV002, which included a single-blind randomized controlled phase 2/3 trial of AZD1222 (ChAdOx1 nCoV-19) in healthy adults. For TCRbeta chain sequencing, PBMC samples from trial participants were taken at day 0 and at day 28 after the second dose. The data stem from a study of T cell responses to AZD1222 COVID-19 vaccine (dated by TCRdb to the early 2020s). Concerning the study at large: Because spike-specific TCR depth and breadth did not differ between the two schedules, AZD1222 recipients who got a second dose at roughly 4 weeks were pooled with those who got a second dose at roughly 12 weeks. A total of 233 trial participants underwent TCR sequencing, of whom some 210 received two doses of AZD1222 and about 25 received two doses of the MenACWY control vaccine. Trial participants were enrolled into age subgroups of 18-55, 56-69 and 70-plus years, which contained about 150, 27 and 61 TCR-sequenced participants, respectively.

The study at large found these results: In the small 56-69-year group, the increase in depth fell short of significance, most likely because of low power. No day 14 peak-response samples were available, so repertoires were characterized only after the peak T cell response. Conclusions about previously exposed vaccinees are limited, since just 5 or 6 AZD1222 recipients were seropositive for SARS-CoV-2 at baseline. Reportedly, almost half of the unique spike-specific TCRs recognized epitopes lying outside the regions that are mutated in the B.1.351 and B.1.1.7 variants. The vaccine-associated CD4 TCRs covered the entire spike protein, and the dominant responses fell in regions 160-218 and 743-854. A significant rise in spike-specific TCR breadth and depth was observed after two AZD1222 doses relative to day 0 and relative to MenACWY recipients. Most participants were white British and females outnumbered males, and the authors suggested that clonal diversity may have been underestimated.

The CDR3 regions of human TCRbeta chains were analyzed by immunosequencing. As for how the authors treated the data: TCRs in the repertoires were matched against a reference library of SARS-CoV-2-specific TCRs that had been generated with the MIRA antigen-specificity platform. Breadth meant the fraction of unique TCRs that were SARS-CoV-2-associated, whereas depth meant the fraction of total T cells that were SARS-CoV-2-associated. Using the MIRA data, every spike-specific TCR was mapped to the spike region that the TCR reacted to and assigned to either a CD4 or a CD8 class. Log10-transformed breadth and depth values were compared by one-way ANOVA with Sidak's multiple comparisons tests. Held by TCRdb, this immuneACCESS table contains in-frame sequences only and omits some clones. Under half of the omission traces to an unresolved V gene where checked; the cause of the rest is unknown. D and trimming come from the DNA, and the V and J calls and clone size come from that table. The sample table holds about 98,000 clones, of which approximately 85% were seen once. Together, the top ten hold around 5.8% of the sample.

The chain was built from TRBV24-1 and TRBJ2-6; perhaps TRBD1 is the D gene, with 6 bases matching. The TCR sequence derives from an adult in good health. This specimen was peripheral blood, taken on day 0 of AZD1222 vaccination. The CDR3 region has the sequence CATSDSSIQAYGANVLTF. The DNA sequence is TGTGCCACCTCGGACAGTTCCATACAGGCTTATGGGGCCAACGTCCTGACTTTC.